The sample holds one count of the clone carrying this TCR beta chain. This entry is derived from a study of blood T cell repertoires in COVID-19. Across the whole study: Specimens from acute and convalescent COVID-19 originated in the United States, Italy and Spain.

This table comes from immunoSEQ multiplex PCR, and its TCRdb copy is limited to in-frame clones, with some not included. The profile shows 200,000 to 300,000 clones, nearly 90% of them singletons. This CDR3 spans 12 amino acids. Trimming left V 4 bases short and J 9 bases short, with 11 bases between. Germline V gene sequence: CDR1 SGDLS, CDR2 YYNGEE. The sequence was obtained from a human donor in a cohort sampled during active COVID-19. J is TRBJ2-1 and V is TRBV9; D gene unclear. Sequences were obtained from peripheral blood. This CDR3 reads CASSPGSGEQFF. CDR3 sequence (DNA): TGTGCCAGCAGCCCCGGTTCCGGTGAGCAGTTCTTC.